These 12 T cell receptor beta chains were sequenced from one sample in a study of T-cell reconstitution after alpha-beta-depleted transplantation in children. Preparation of the TCRbeta library used unique molecular identifiers. Each CDR3 protein is one row after TCRdb ran MiXCR on the PCR reads. The table lists 600,000 to 700,000 distinct CDR3 sequences, roughly 13% of them singletons. Here the sequenced sample was PBMCs, taken before TCRalphabeta/CD19-depleted stem cell transplant. These receptors were taken from a girl aged 2 to 10 with congenital amegakaryocytic thrombocytopenia, due to receive a stem cell transplant.

This chain joins TRBV24-1 and TRBJ2-7; tentatively, D is TRBD1 (5 bases). Germline values: CDR1 KGHDR, CDR2 SFDVKD. This CDR3 spans 13 amino acids. V shed 10 bases and J shed 6 bases, with 18 bases lying between them. DNA for the CDR3: TGTGCCACTAACGCGCGGACAACCTCCGAGCAGTACTTC. Its translation: CATNARTTSEQYF.

The table lists this clonotype with many counts. The chain uses TRBV6-5 and TRBJ2-1, with D uncertain. Germline V gene data show CDR1 as MNHEY and CDR2 as SVGAGI. The length of the CDR3 is 16 residues. Trimming left V 0 bases short and J 6 bases short, with 15 bases between. CDR3: CASSYSLAEQSNEQFF. The CDR3, as DNA: TGTGCCAGCAGTTACTCGTTGGCGGAGCAATCCAATGAGCAGTTCTTC.

This clonotype has more than one count but fewer than ten. The V gene is TRBV25-1, the J gene TRBJ2-1; 11 bases are shared with TRBD2. Losses at the gene ends were 5 bases for V and 7 bases for J; bases not matched to a gene: 10. Germline assignment: CDR1 MGHDK and CDR2 SYGVNS. The CDR3 consists of 16 residues. The CDR3 is CASSTIPTSGKNEQFF. The CDR3 nucleotides read TGTGCCAGCAGTACAATCCCGACTAGCGGGAAGAATGAGCAGTTCTTC.

The chain couples TRBV6-1 to TRBJ2-1, with D perhaps TRBD2 (5 bases). Looked up from germline, CDR1 is MNHNS and CDR2 is SASEGT. The CDR3 totals 14 residues. V gave up 7 bases and J gave up 9 bases, with 19 bases separating them. The DNA of the CDR3 is TGTGCCAGCACGGTGAGGGAAGGGCGGGTTGAGCAGTTCTTC. Its translation is CASTVREGRVEQFF.

This clonotype was picked up many times. J is TRBJ2-2 and V is TRBV27; D is ambiguous. The CDR3 contains 13 residues. V was clipped by 0 bases and J by 5 bases, with 4 bases between them. CDR1 and CDR2 (germline): MNHEY, SMNVEV (reference sequence). CDR3 in amino acids: CASSLSATGELFF. As DNA, the CDR3 is TGTGCCAGCAGTTTATCCGCTACCGGGGAGCTGTTTTTT.

This clonotype was seen repeatedly, ten times or more. The V and J genes are TRBV12-3 or TRBV12-4 and TRBJ2-1; no reliable D call. Trimming stripped 3 bases from V and 3 bases from J, with 15 bases between. The CDR3 covers 16 residues. The CDR3 loop reads CASSLPPSWDYNEQFF. In nucleotides, the CDR3 is TGTGCCAGCAGTTTGCCGCCCAGCTGGGACTACAATGAGCAGTTCTTC.

CDR3 residues: CASSQEYRGTREQFF. The CDR3 bases are TGTGCCAGCAGCCAAGAATACCGGGGGACACGAGAGCAGTTCTTC. The J gene is TRBJ2-1, the V gene TRBV3-1; the D gene could be TRBD1 or TRBD2 (6 bases each). V was trimmed by 0 bases and J by 10 bases, leaving 16 bases between them. The CDR3 has 15 residues. The V gene's germline CDR1 is LGHDT and CDR2 YNNKEL (reference sequence).

This clonotype was counted ten times or more. V is TRBV9 and J is TRBJ2-7; D perhaps matches TRBD2 (6 bases). Trimming removed 4 bases from V and 0 bases from J, with 11 bases in between. The CDR3 has 14 residues. Germline values: CDR1 SGDLS, CDR2 YYNGEE. The CDR3 spells CASSPGGNSYEQYF. CDR3 bases: TGTGCCAGCAGCCCTGGCGGGAACTCCTACGAGCAGTACTTC.

The chain uses TRBV6-2 or TRBV6-3 and TRBJ2-5, with 7 bases identical to TRBD1. Germline CDR1 MNHEY, CDR2 SVGEGT. The CDR3 is 15 residues long. V dropped 6 bases and J dropped 5; count of bases not matched to a gene: 12. CDR3 amino acids: CASRHRGFQVETQYF. CDR3 nucleotide sequence: TGTGCCAGCAGGCACAGGGGTTTTCAGGTTGAGACCCAGTACTTC.

This clonotype appeared a few times. The rearrangement uses TRBV5-1 and TRBJ2-1; 7 nucleotides align to TRBD2. With 6 bases clipped from V and 1 base from J, the junction kept 4 bases outside the gene matches. Germline-derived CDR1 and CDR2 are SGHRS and YFSETQ. The length of the CDR3 is 14 residues. As DNA, the CDR3 is TGCGCCAGCACAAGGGGAGGGTCCTACAATGAGCAGTTCTTC. Protein sequence: CASTRGGSYNEQFF.

This clonotype was picked up many times. The CDR3 loop reads CSARDRTSGTLSSYNEQFF. The CDR3 region has the DNA TGCAGTGCTAGAGATCGGACTAGCGGGACCTTGAGTTCCTACAATGAGCAGTTCTTC. The rearrangement joins TRBV20-1 to TRBJ2-1; 12 bases agree with TRBD2. Germline V gene sequence: CDR1 DFQATT, CDR2 SNEGSKA (reference sequence). V lost 0 bases, J lost 1 base, and 10 bases stayed unmatched. This CDR3 has 19 residues.

V usage is TRBV12-3 or TRBV12-4 and J usage is TRBJ1-5; tentatively, D is TRBD1 (5 bases). The CDR3 covers 15 residues. Trimming stripped 5 bases from V and 0 bases from J, with 11 bases between. This CDR3 is CASSPEGLSNQPQHF. The CDR3 DNA reads TGTGCCAGCAGTCCCGAGGGACTTAGCAATCAGCCCCAGCATTTT.